Presented here are 18 T cell receptor beta chains from one specimen sequenced in a study of cytomegalovirus exposure and HLA in healthy donors. It was with 60 Vbeta and 13 Jbeta primers that the PCR ran. Using immunoSEQ multiplex PCR, the repertoire was profiled, and TCRdb retains in-frame clones only, with some absent. The profile covers about 270,000 clones, with approximately 90% appearing a single time and less than 4% taken by the ten largest. The specimen sequenced was PBMCs. All receptors derive from a man aged 40-49 years in good health and CMV-seropositive.

The chain recombines TRBV30 with TRBJ2-3, with 7 bases aligning to TRBD1. V shed 7 bases and J 1 base; nucleotides not matched to a gene: 5. The V gene's germline CDR1 is GTSNPN and CDR2 SVGIG (reference sequence). CDR3 size: 13 residues. The CDR3 is CAFSGQRTDTQYF. CDR3 in DNA: TGTGCCTTCTCGGGACAGCGCACAGATACGCAGTATTTT. Supplemented by reference TRBV30 and TRBJ2-3, the full variable domain reads SQTIHQWPATLVQPVGSPLSLECTVEGTSNPNLYWYRQAAGRGLQLLFYSVGIGQISSEVPQNLSASRPQDRQFILSSKKLLLSDSGFYLCAFSGQRTDTQYFGPGTRLTVL.

The V gene is TRBV2, the J gene TRBJ1-4; 8 bases map to TRBD1. Trimming cost V 8 bases and J 6 bases; bases outside gene matches: 11. Germline V gives CDR1 SNHLY, CDR2 FYNNEI. The CDR3 is 15 amino acids. The CDR3 DNA reads as TGTGCCAGCGGTCATATTACAGGGGGTGATGAAAAACTGTTTTTT. Its protein product is CASGHITGGDEKLFF.

The chain links TRBV2 to TRBJ2-2; the match to TRBD2 covers 8 bases. This CDR3 is 15 amino acids long. Trimming at V came to 6 bases and at J to 0 bases, leaving 3 bases not matched to a gene. CDR1 SNHLY and CDR2 FYNNEI come from the germline V gene. CDR3 sequence reads: CASRVAGTNTGELFF. In DNA, the CDR3 is TGTGCCAGCAGAGTAGCGGGAACGAACACCGGGGAGCTGTTTTTT.

This clone has only one observation. The chain carries TRBV27 and TRBJ1-5; weak D call: TRBD1 (5 bases). V was shortened by 4 bases and J by 4 bases, with 14 bases between the two germline ends. Germline values: CDR1 MNHEY, CDR2 SMNVEV (reference sequence). The CDR3 is made up of 15 amino acids. CDR3 amino acids: CASSSSSGGNQPQHF. The CDR3 region has the DNA TGTGCCAGCAGTTCCTCTTCGGGGGGTAATCAGCCCCAGCATTTT.

The gene calls are TRBV5-1 and TRBJ2-3, with no clear D. Per germline, CDR1 SGHRS and CDR2 YFSETQ. V was cut by 1 base and J by 2 bases, with 8 bases left in between. CDR3 size: 14 residues. The CDR3 here is CASSLSGATDTQYF. DNA of the CDR3: TGCGCCAGCAGCTTGTCAGGCGCCACAGATACGCAGTATTTT.

The rearrangement links TRBV10-3 to TRBJ2-1; 11 bases map to TRBD2. Trimming cost V 5 bases and J 7 bases; bases outside gene matches: 10. This CDR3 has 16 amino acids. Germline-derived CDR1 and CDR2 are ENHRY and SYGVKD. In DNA form, the CDR3 reads TGTGCCATCAGTTCCACTCTAGCGGGAGGTGGGAATGAGCAGTTCTTC. Its protein is CAISSTLAGGGNEQFF.

This clone was observed a handful of times. V is TRBV25-1 and J is TRBJ2-1; 10 bases match TRBD1. This CDR3 comprises 15 residues. V lost 6 bases and J lost 2; bases outside the gene matches: 4. Germline V gene sequence: CDR1 MGHDK, CDR2 SYGVNS. Here the CDR3 reads CASSGDRGPYNEQFF. Written as DNA, the CDR3 is TGTGCCAGCAGCGGAGACAGGGGGCCCTACAATGAGCAGTTCTTC. The variable domain in full, with the rest retrieved from reference TRBV25-1 and TRBJ2-1, is EADIYQTPRYLVIGTGKKITLECSQTMGHDKMYWYQQDPGMELHLIHYSYGVNSTEKGDLSSESTVSRIRTEHFPLTLESARPSHTSQYLCASSGDRGPYNEQFFGPGTRLTVL.

This clone was seen only a few times. The chain combines TRBV10-3 with TRBJ2-5, with 7 bases lining up with TRBD1. Germline values: CDR1 ENHRY, CDR2 SYGVKD. The CDR3 extends over 12 amino acids. The V gene end was trimmed by 8 bases and the J gene end by 7 bases; junction bases not matched to a gene: 7. This CDR3 is CAIGQAPWTQYF. In DNA, the CDR3 is TGTGCCATCGGACAGGCCCCATGGACCCAGTACTTC.

This chain joins TRBV7-2 and TRBJ2-7; 12 nucleotides align to TRBD1. V dropped 1 base and J dropped 4; count of bases not matched to a gene: 2. The CDR3 extends over 15 amino acids. Per the germline V gene, CDR1 is SGHTA and CDR2 is FQGNSA. CDR3: CASSLGGQGAYEQYF. CDR3 nucleotides: TGTGCCAGCAGCTTAGGGGGACAGGGGGCTTACGAGCAGTACTTC.

The chain combines TRBV6-5 with TRBJ2-5, with TRBD2 identical over 8 bases. The CDR3 loop spans 15 amino acids. Germline CDR1 MNHEY, CDR2 SVGAGI. V was clipped by 6 bases and J by 1 base; unmatched bases: 7. For the CDR3, the DNA is TGTGCCAGCAGACCGCCCCTAGCGGGCCAAGAGACCCAGTACTTC. This gives the protein CASRPPLAGQETQYF.

This clone showed up just once. The J gene is TRBJ2-3, the V gene TRBV28; 9 bases map to TRBD1. Germline assignment: CDR1 MDHEN and CDR2 SYDVKM. V lost 3 bases and J lost 4; bases outside the gene matches: 2. This CDR3 has 14 amino acids. CDR3 in amino acids: CASSFDRGADTQYF. As DNA, the CDR3 is TGTGCCAGCAGTTTTGACAGGGGGGCAGATACGCAGTATTTT.

The chain links TRBV15 to TRBJ2-5; 10 bases map to TRBD2. The CDR3 has 15 amino acids. Germline loops: CDR1 LNHNV, CDR2 YYDKDF (reference sequence). The V and J ends lost 3 bases and 4 bases, in that order; junction bases with no gene match: 5. The DNA for the CDR3 is TGTGCCACCAGCAGGGCACTAGCGGGATTAGAGACCCAGTACTTC. Encoded protein: CATSRALAGLETQYF.

The chain is built from TRBV19 and TRBJ2-3; D might be TRBD2 (6 bases). Germline V lookup: CDR1 LNHDA, CDR2 SQIVND (reference sequence). V lost 3 bases, J lost 0 bases, and 22 bases lay in between. The CDR3 consists of 19 residues. The CDR3 loop reads CASSIRARGIAASTDTQYF. The CDR3 region has the DNA TGTGCCAGTAGTATTAGGGCCCGGGGAATAGCGGCTAGCACAGATACGCAGTATTTT.

The chain uses TRBV5-1 and TRBJ1-1; 12 nucleotides match TRBD1. Trimming removed 8 bases from V and 3 bases from J; junction bases left unmatched: 5. The CDR3 contains 14 residues. Germline CDR1 SGHRS, CDR2 YFSETQ. The CDR3, as DNA: TGCGCCAGTGGGACAGGGGGCGGTGACACTGAAGCTTTCTTT. Residues: CASGTGGGDTEAFF. Using reference TRBV5-1 and TRBJ1-1 for the parts outside the CDR3, the full variable domain is KAGVTQTPRYLIKTRGQQVTLSCSPISGHRSVSWYQQTPGQGLQFLFEYFSETQRNKGNFPGRFSGRQFSNSRSEMNVSTLELGDSALYLCASGTGGGDTEAFFGQGTRLTVV.

This clone was seen a single time. This sample includes further DNA sequences coding for the same CDR3. The V gene is TRBV29-1, the J gene TRBJ2-3, with 9 positions matching TRBD1. CDR3 size: 12 residues. V lost 5 bases to trimming and J lost 8 bases; unmatched junction nucleotides: 5. Germline lookup yields CDR1 SQVTM and CDR2 ANQGSEA. CDR3 in DNA: TGCAGCGTTTACTCACAGGGGGCTACGCAGTATTTT. This gives the protein CSVYSQGATQYF.

The V and J genes are TRBV18 and TRBJ2-6, with 7 bases identical to TRBD2. This CDR3 spans 18 amino acids. V lost 2 bases, J lost 0 bases, and 7 bases stayed unmatched. Germline V gives CDR1 KGHSH, CDR2 LQKENI. In DNA form, the CDR3 reads TGTGCCAGCTCACCAGGGGCAGGGAGGGCCTCTGGGGCCAACGTCCTGACTTTC. It encodes CASSPGAGRASGANVLTF.

This clone was seen more than once but under ten times. The genes are TRBV5-1 and TRBJ1-4; D is possibly TRBD1 (5 bases). V lost 0 bases, J lost 8 bases, and 11 bases lay in between. Germline V lookup: CDR1 SGHRS, CDR2 YFSETQ. The CDR3 has 14 residues. The CDR3: CASSLEGESEKLFF. The CDR3 DNA reads as TGCGCCAGCAGCTTGGAAGGGGAATCGGAAAAACTGTTTTTT.

V gene TRBV19 combines with J gene TRBJ2-7, with D maybe TRBD1 (6 bases). In germline, CDR1 is LNHDA, CDR2 SQIVND (reference sequence). V lost 6 bases to trimming and J lost 1 base, with 10 bases between them. The CDR3 extends over 13 amino acids. CDR3 sequence: CASSTDRSYEQYF. The CDR3 DNA sequence: TGTGCCAGTAGCACCGACAGGTCCTACGAGCAGTACTTC.